This TCR beta chain was recorded in a study of blood T cell repertoires in COVID-19. Study-level information: The United States, Italy and Spain were the sources of the acute and convalescent COVID-19 samples. The cDNA or gDNA used as material had been derived from T cells, B-cell-depleted T cells, or PBMCs.

Trimming cost V 6 bases and J 1 base, with 12 bases left between them. The CDR3 contains 15 residues. CDR1 and CDR2 (germline): SGHTA, FQGNSA. Under the authors' procedure: Reference gene primer amplification yielded estimated nucleated cell counts. This table comes from immunoSEQ multiplex PCR, and its TCRdb copy is limited to in-frame clones, with some not included. That table supplies the V and J calls and clone size; D and trimming were determined from the DNA. Among over 110,000 clones listed, about 91% were seen once. The TCR comes from a human donor in a cohort sampled during active COVID-19. The sequenced sample consisted of peripheral blood. The V call is TRBV7-2, the J call TRBJ1-4, with D hard to call. CDR3: CASSAIVRTNEKLFF. The CDR3 DNA is TGTGCCAGCAGTGCGATTGTACGAACTAATGAAAAACTGTTTTTT.